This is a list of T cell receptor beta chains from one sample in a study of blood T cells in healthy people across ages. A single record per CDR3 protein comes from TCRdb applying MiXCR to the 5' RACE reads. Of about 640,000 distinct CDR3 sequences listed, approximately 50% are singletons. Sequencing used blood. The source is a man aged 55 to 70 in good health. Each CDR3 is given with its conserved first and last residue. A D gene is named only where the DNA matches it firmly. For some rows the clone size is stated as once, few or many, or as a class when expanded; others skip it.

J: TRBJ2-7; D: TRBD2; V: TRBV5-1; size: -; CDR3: CASSWGLGLYEQYF; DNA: TGCGCCAGCAGCTGGGGACTAGGACTGTACGAGCAGTACTTC
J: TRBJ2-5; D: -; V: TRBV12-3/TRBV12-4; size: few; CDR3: CASSSRGGRGVFQETQYF; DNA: TGTGCCAGCAGTTCCCGAGGGGGGCGGGGTGTATTCCAAGAGACCCAGTACTTC
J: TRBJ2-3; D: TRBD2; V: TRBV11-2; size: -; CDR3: CASATSGSADTQYF; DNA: TGTGCCAGCGCGACTAGCGGGAGTGCAGATACGCAGTATTTT
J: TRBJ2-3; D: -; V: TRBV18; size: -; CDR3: CASSPTRLGSNTDTQYF; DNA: TGTGCCAGCTCACCGACACGGCTAGGGAGCAACACAGATACGCAGTATTTT
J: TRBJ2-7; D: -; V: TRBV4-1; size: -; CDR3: CASSETPTISYEQYF; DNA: TGCGCCAGCAGCGAGACTCCCACCATCTCCTACGAGCAGTACTTC
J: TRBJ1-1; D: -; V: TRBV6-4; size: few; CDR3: CASSREGGRNTEAFF; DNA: TGTGCCAGCAGCCGAGAGGGGGGTAGAAACACTGAAGCTTTCTTT
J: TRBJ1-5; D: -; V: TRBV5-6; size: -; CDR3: CASSSRANQPQHF; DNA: TGTGCCAGCAGCTCCAGGGCCAATCAGCCCCAGCATTTT
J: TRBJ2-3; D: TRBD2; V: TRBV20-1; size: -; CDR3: CSARPSGGAPGDTQYF; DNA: TGCAGTGCTAGACCCTCGGGAGGGGCCCCGGGGGATACGCAGTATTTT
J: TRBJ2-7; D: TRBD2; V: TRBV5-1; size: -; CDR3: CASSLEVGLARTYEQYF; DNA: TGCGCCAGCAGCTTGGAAGTCGGACTAGCGCGGACCTACGAGCAGTACTTC
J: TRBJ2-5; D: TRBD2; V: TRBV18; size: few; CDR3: CASSATSGGLQETQYF; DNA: TGTGCCAGCTCAGCGACTAGCGGGGGGCTTCAAGAGACCCAGTACTTC
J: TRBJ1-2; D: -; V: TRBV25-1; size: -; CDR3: CASSSSGAKGYTF; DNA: TGTGCCAGCAGTTCTTCTGGGGCGAAAGGCTACACCTTC
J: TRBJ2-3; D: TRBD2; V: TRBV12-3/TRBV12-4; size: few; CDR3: CASSFAGDADTQYF; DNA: TGTGCCAGCAGTTTTGCGGGGGACGCAGATACGCAGTATTTT
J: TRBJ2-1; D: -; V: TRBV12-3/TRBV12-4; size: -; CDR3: CASSWSGLAYGEQFF; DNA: TGTGCCAGCAGTTGGTCGGGGCTAGCGTACGGTGAGCAGTTCTTC
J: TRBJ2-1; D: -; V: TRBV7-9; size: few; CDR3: CASSSIRARSGAKNEQFF; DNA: TGTGCCAGCAGCTCAATAAGGGCCAGGTCAGGGGCAAAAAATGAGCAGTTCTTC
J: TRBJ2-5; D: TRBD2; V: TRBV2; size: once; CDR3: CASGGLAGRQETQYF; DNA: TGTGCCAGCGGGGGCCTAGCGGGCCGACAAGAGACCCAGTACTTC
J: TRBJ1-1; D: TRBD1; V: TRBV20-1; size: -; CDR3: CSATRDRVGTEAFF; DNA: TGCAGTGCAACCCGAGACAGGGTCGGTACTGAAGCTTTCTTT
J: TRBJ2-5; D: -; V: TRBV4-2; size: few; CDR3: CASSQDQGTQYF; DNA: TGTGCCAGCAGCCAGGACCAGGGGACCCAGTACTTC
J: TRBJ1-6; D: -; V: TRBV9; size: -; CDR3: CASSVGRGINSPLHF; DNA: TGTGCCAGCAGCGTAGGGAGGGGGATAAATTCACCCCTCCACTTT
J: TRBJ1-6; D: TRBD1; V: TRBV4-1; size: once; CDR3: CASSQEDRVRTPLHF; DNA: TGCGCCAGCAGCCAAGAGGACAGGGTCAGGACACCCCTCCACTTT
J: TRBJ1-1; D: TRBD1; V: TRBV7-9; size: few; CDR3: CASSLSTGGGTEAFF; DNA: TGTGCCAGCAGCTTAAGTACAGGGGGCGGTACTGAAGCTTTCTTT
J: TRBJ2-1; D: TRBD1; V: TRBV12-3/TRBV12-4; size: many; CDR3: CASSLEAGGYNEQFF; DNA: TGTGCCAGCAGCTTAGAGGCAGGGGGCTACAATGAGCAGTTCTTC
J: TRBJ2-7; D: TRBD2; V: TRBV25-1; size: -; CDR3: CASSGVQRGSEQYF; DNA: TGTGCCAGCAGTGGGGTCCAGCGGGGTAGCGAGCAGTACTTC
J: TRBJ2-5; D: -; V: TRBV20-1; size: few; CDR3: CSARDWTSPQETQYF; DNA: TGCAGTGCTAGAGACTGGACAAGCCCTCAAGAGACCCAGTACTTC
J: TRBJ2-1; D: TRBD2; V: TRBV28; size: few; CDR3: CASTLAGGSIAGQFF; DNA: TGTGCCAGCACCCTAGCGGGGGGCTCCATCGCAGGGCAGTTCTTC
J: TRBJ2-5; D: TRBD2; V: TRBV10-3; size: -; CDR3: CAISVGLGETQYF; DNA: TGTGCCATCAGTGTGGGACTAGGAGAGACCCAGTACTTC
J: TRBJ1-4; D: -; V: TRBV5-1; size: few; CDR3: CASSLEGPPTNEKLFF; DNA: TGCGCCAGCAGCTTGGAGGGGCCCCCAACTAATGAAAAACTGTTTTTT
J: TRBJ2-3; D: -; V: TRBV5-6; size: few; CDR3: CASSLVGNQVDTQYF; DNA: TGTGCCAGCAGCTTGGTTGGCAACCAAGTGGATACGCAGTATTTT
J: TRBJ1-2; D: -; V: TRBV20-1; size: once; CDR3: CSARVRAGYGYTF; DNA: TGCAGTGCTAGAGTTAGAGCTGGCTATGGCTACACCTTC
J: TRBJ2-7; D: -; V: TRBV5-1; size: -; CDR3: CASSQTGIGPYEQYF; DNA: TGCGCCAGCAGCCAAACAGGCATTGGGCCGTACGAGCAGTACTTC
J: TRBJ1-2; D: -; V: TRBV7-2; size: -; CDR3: CASSLAVLGQANYGYTF; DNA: TGTGCCAGCAGCTTAGCTGTCTTGGGACAAGCTAACTATGGCTACACCTTC
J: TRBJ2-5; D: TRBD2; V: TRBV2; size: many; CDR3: CASSDPSGGARETQYF; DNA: TGTGCCAGCAGTGACCCGAGCGGGGGGGCACGAGAGACCCAGTACTTC
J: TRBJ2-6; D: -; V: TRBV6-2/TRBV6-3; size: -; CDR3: CASSYSNSRKPRPGANVLTF; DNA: TGTGCCAGCAGTTACTCGAATTCACGGAAGCCTAGGCCTGGGGCCAACGTCCTGACTTTC
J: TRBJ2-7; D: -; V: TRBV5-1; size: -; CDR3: CASASPEQYF; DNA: TGCGCCAGCGCTTCGCCCGAGCAGTACTTC
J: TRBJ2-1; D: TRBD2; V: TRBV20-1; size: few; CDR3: CSATTSGWDNEQFF; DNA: TGCAGTGCTACGACTAGCGGCTGGGACAATGAGCAGTTCTTC
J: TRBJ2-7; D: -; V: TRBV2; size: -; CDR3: CASRSPYSYEQYF; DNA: TGTGCCAGCAGGAGTCCGTACTCCTACGAGCAGTACTTC